This is a list of T cell receptor beta chains from one sample in a study of cytomegalovirus exposure and HLA in healthy donors. Data came from immunoSEQ multiplex PCR; TCRdb stores just in-frame clones and leaves some out. The sample has over 150,000 clones; roughly four fifths are singletons. Sequences were obtained from PBMCs. The receptors originated from a woman aged 25 to 45 in good health and CMV-seropositive. Both conserved end residues are part of each CDR3. D genes are given only for firm matches. Clone size is not always given. Where it is, it says once, few, many or a class for expanded clones.

D gene	J gene	V gene	clone size	CDR3 DNA	CDR3 protein
TRBD2	TRBJ2-1	TRBV28	once	TGTGCCAGCAGTGACGGGACTAGCTCCTACAATGAGCAGTTCTTC	CASSDGTSSYNEQFF
NA	TRBJ1-5	TRBV28	few	TGTGCCAGCAGTTTAATAGTCAGGGGTTATAGCAATCAGCCCCAGCATTTT	CASSLIVRGYSNQPQHF
TRBD1	TRBJ2-7	TRBV5-6	few	TGTGCCAGCAGCCGTCCCGGGACAGGGTCTTACGAGCAGTACTTC	CASSRPGTGSYEQYF
TRBD2	TRBJ2-1	TRBV7-9	NA	TGTGCCAGCAGCCCCCGGGTAGCGGGCTATGAGCAGTTCTTC	CASSPRVAGYEQFF
NA	TRBJ2-7	TRBV11-2	NA	TGTGCCAGCAGCGGAGGGTACGAGCAGTACTTC	CASSGGYEQYF
TRBD1	TRBJ2-5	TRBV25-1	once	TGTGCCAGCAGTCCGTACGGGACAGGGGGGGAGACCCAGTACTTC	CASSPYGTGGETQYF
NA	TRBJ1-4	TRBV6-4	NA	TGTGCCAGCAGTGACTCTTCACAGGGACACAAACTGTTTTTT	CASSDSSQGHKLFF
TRBD1	TRBJ2-5	TRBV28	NA	TGTGCCAGCAGCCCAGGACAGGGATCGGAGACCCAGTACTTC	CASSPGQGSETQYF
TRBD1	TRBJ1-1	TRBV27	few	TGTGCCAGCAGTTTCCGGGACAGGGGGACTGAAGCTTTCTTT	CASSFRDRGTEAFF
NA	TRBJ1-4	TRBV2	few	TGTGCCAGCAGTATTGGGCCAACTAATGAAAAACTGTTTTTT	CASSIGPTNEKLFF
TRBD2	TRBJ2-5	TRBV7-7	NA	TGTGCTAGCAGCTTAGCGGGAGGGCCGGGAGAGACCCAGTACTTC	CASSLAGGPGETQYF
NA	TRBJ2-7	TRBV11-2	NA	TGTGCCAGCAGCCTTACGGGAGTCACATTGAGCTCCTACGAGCAGTACTTC	CASSLTGVTLSSYEQYF
TRBD2	TRBJ2-1	TRBV7-9	NA	TGTGCCAGCATCCATAAGGCGGGACTAGCCTCAAGTGAGCAGTTCTTC	CASIHKAGLASSEQFF
TRBD1	TRBJ2-7	TRBV27	NA	TGTGCCAGCAGTTTAAGGACAGGTCAAACCTACGAGCAGTACTTC	CASSLRTGQTYEQYF
NA	TRBJ2-5	TRBV5-1	NA	TGCGCCAGCAGCTTGGGAGCTGGCGGGGCCTTGGCCCAGTACTTC	CASSLGAGGALAQYF
NA	TRBJ1-1	TRBV5-1	NA	TGCGCCAGCAGTCCGGGCACTGAAGCTTTCTTT	CASSPGTEAFF
NA	TRBJ2-3	TRBV5-4	NA	TGTGCCAGCAGCGGGAGAGGCACAGATACGCAGTATTTT	CASSGRGTDTQYF
NA	TRBJ2-7	TRBV11-2	once	TGTGCCAGCAGCTTAGACAGGACCTACGAGCAGTACTTC	CASSLDRTYEQYF
NA	TRBJ2-6	TRBV6-1	NA	TGTGCCAGCAGTGCCCATGTCTCTGGGGCCAACGTCCTGACTTTC	CASSAHVSGANVLTF
NA	TRBJ2-7	TRBV2	NA	TGTGCCAGCAGTCCCTGGCGGGGTGGACACTACGAGCAGTACTTC	CASSPWRGGHYEQYF
NA	TRBJ1-1	TRBV29-1	NA	TGCAGCGTCCGACAGTTCACTGAAGCTTTCTTT	CSVRQFTEAFF
TRBD1	TRBJ1-1	TRBV19	few	TGTGCCAGTAGTTCGGACAGGGGGCTTGAAGCTTTCTTT	CASSSDRGLEAFF
TRBD2	TRBJ2-7	TRBV18	NA	TGTGCCAGCTCTCTCCCCGGGGGGGAGCAGTACTTC	CASSLPGGEQYF
NA	TRBJ2-7	TRBV28	NA	TGTGCCAGCAGTTCCAACCCAGGGCCCCCTTACGAGCAGTACTTC	CASSSNPGPPYEQYF
NA	TRBJ2-3	TRBV11-2	NA	TGTGCCAGCAGCTTGCAAGGAGCCTTAGGGGAGTATTTT	CASSLQGALGEYF
TRBD1	TRBJ2-7	TRBV19	NA	TGTGCCAGTAGTTTCGGGGACAGGGCCTACGAGCAGTACTTC	CASSFGDRAYEQYF
TRBD1	TRBJ2-7	TRBV28	NA	TGTGCCAGCAGTCCACGGACAGGGTGGGAGCAGTACTTC	CASSPRTGWEQYF
NA	TRBJ1-2	TRBV5-1	NA	TGCGCCAGCTCCTCCAGGGTAGATGGCTATGGCTACACCTTC	CASSSRVDGYGYTF
TRBD2	TRBJ2-6	TRBV6-1	NA	TGTGCCAGCAGTCCGGGGGGGGTGGGTGTCCTGACTTTC	CASSPGGVGVLTF
TRBD2	TRBJ2-7	TRBV7-9	NA	TGTGCCAGCAGCTTAGACGCTAGCGGTTCCTACGAGCAGTACTTC	CASSLDASGSYEQYF
TRBD2	TRBJ2-5	TRBV14	NA	TGTGCCAGCAGCCCGGGACTAGCGGGAGCAGAGACCCAGTACTTC	CASSPGLAGAETQYF
NA	TRBJ2-7	TRBV7-9	NA	TGTGCCAGCAGCCCGGGACTTGCGACCTACGAGCAGTACTTC	CASSPGLATYEQYF
NA	TRBJ2-3	TRBV29-1	NA	TGCAGCGTTAGATTTGGAGGCACAGATACGCAGTATTTT	CSVRFGGTDTQYF
NA	TRBJ2-2	TRBV11-2	once	TGTGCCAGCAGCACAGGGTGGGCCGGGGAGCTGTTTTTT	CASSTGWAGELFF
TRBD1	TRBJ1-5	TRBV28	NA	TGTGCCAGCAGCCCGGGACAGGGGACCAGGCCCCAGCATTTT	CASSPGQGTRPQHF
TRBD1	TRBJ1-1	TRBV5-4	once	TGTGCCAGCAGCCCCCGGACAGGGGTTAAAGCTTTCTTT	CASSPRTGVKAFF
NA	TRBJ1-5	TRBV29-1	NA	TGCAGCGTCCTCTTGACAGGATTCAGCGATCAGCCCCAGCATTTT	CSVLLTGFSDQPQHF
TRBD2	TRBJ2-7	TRBV27	NA	TGTGCCAGCAGTTTAGGCCTAGCGGGCTACGAGCAGTACTTC	CASSLGLAGYEQYF
NA	TRBJ1-1	TRBV28	NA	TGTGCCAGCGCCATTGGGGGACAGAACACTGAAGCTTTCTTT	CASAIGGQNTEAFF
TRBD2	TRBJ2-7	TRBV7-9	NA	TGTGCCAGCAGCCTTACTAGCGGGAATTCCTACGAGCAGTACTTC	CASSLTSGNSYEQYF
TRBD2	TRBJ2-7	TRBV28	NA	TGTGCCAGCAGTTCCTACGGGAGGTTATACGAGCAGTACTTC	CASSSYGRLYEQYF
TRBD2	TRBJ2-1	TRBV4-1	NA	TGCGCCAGCAGCCAGGCTAGCGGAAATGAGCAGTTCTTC	CASSQASGNEQFF
TRBD1	TRBJ2-7	TRBV5-5	NA	TGTGCCAGCAGCCCGCTAGGGACAGCCCTCCTCGAGCAGTACTTC	CASSPLGTALLEQYF
TRBD2	TRBJ2-3	TRBV19	NA	TGTGCCAGTAGTATAAAGGGAGGGCTAACAGATACGCAGTATTTT	CASSIKGGLTDTQYF
NA	TRBJ1-1	TRBV2	few	TGTGCCAGCAGAGGAGGCGAAGCTTTCTTT	CASRGGEAFF
TRBD1	TRBJ2-1	TRBV5-1	NA	TGCGCCAGCAGCCAAGGGACAGTAAATGAGCAGTTCTTC	CASSQGTVNEQFF
NA	TRBJ2-7	TRBV6-5	NA	TGTGCCAGCAGCCGCAGGGGTTCTTACGAGCAGTACTTC	CASSRRGSYEQYF
TRBD1	TRBJ1-5	TRBV11-1	NA	TGTGCCAGCAGCTTGAGACAGGGTCAGCCCCAGCATTTT	CASSLRQGQPQHF
NA	TRBJ1-5	TRBV10-3	once	TGTGCCATCAGTGACAGGGTGGAGCCCCAGCATTTT	CAISDRVEPQHF
NA	TRBJ1-6	TRBV28	NA	TGTGCCAGCAGTTTCCCCAGGGCGTTGGAGTCCTATAATTCACCCCTCCACTTT	CASSFPRALESYNSPLHF
NA	TRBJ2-7	TRBV6-5	NA	TGTGCCAGCACCCCCGGGGGAGTTCTTAGCGAGCAGTACTTC	CASTPGGVLSEQYF
TRBD2	TRBJ2-1	TRBV7-2	NA	TGTGCCAGCAGCTCCACTAGCGGAACCTACAATGAGCAGTTCTTC	CASSSTSGTYNEQFF
TRBD1	TRBJ1-3	TRBV5-1	NA	TGCGCCAGCAGCAAGGGACAGAACTCTGGAAACACCATATATTTT	CASSKGQNSGNTIYF
TRBD1	TRBJ2-7	TRBV28	NA	TGTGCCAGCAGTATCCCACAGGGGGCGCGACCCTACGAGCAGTACTTC	CASSIPQGARPYEQYF
NA	TRBJ1-4	TRBV6-5	NA	TGTGCCAGCAGGCCCCTCGACAGTCATAATGAAAAACTGTTTTTT	CASRPLDSHNEKLFF
NA	TRBJ1-1	TRBV19	NA	TGTGCCAGTAGTATAGTGGGAGGACCTGAAGCTTTCTTT	CASSIVGGPEAFF
TRBD1	TRBJ2-7	TRBV6-5	NA	TGTGCCAGCAGCCGAGGAGGACAGGGGGCCTACGAGCAGTACTTC	CASSRGGQGAYEQYF